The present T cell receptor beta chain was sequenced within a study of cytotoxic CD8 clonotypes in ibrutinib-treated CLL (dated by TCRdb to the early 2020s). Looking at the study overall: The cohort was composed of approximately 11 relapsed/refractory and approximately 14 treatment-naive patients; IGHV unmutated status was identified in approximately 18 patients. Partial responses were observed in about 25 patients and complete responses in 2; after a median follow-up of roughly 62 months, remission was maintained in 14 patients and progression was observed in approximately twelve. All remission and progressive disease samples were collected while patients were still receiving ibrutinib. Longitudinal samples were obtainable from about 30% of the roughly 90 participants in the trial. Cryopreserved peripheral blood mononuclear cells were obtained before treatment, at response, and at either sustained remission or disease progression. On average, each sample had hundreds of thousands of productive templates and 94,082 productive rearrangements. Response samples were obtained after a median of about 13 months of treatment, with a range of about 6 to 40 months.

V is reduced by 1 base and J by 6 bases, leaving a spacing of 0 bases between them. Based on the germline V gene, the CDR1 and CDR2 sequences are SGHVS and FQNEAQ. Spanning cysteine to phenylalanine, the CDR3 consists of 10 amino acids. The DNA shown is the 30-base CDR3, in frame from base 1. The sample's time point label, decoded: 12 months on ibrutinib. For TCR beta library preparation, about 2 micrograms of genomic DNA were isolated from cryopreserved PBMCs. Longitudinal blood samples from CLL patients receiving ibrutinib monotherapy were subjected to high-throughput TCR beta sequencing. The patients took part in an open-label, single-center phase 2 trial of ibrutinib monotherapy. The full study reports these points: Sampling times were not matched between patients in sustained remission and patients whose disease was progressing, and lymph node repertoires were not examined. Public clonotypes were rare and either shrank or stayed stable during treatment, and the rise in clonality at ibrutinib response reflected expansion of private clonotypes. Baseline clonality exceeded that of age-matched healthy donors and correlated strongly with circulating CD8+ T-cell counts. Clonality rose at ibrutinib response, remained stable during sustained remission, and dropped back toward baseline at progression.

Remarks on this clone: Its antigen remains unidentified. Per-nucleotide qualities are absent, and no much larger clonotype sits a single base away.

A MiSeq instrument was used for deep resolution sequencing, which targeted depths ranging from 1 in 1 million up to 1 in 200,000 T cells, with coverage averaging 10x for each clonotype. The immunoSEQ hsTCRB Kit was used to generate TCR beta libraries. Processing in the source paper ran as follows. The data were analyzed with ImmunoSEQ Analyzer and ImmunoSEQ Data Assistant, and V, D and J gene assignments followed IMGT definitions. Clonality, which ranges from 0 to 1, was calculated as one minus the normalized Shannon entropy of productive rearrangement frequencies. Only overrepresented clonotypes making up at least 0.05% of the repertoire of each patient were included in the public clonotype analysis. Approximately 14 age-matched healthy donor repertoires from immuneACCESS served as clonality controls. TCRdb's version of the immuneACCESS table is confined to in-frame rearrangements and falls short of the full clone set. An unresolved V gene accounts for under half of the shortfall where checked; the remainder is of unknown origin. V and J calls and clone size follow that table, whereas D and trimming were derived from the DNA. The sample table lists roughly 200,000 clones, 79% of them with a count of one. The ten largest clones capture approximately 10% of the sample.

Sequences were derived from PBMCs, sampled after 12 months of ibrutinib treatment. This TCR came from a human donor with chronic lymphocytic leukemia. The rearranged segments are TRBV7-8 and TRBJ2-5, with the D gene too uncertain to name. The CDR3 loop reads CASSLETQYF. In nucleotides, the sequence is TGTGCCAGCAGCTTAGAGACCCAGTACTTC.